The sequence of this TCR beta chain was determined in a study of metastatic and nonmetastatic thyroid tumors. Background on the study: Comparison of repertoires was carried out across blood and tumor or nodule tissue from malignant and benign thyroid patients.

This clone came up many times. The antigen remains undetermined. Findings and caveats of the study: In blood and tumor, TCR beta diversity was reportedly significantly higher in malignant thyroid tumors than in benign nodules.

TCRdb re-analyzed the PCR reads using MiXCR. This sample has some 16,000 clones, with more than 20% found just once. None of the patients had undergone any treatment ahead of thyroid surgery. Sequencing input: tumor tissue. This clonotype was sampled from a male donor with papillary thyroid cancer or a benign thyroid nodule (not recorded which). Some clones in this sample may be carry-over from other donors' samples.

The CDR3 loop reads CASGLGTHTGELFF. In DNA, the CDR3 is TGTGCCAGCGGCCTGGGGACACACACCGGGGAGCTGTTTTTT. The rearrangement links TRBV7-9 to TRBJ2-2; possibly TRBD1 for D (6 bases). The CDR3 has 14 amino acids. Trimming pared 8 bases from V and 3 bases from J, leaving 13 bases between. Germline values: CDR1 SEHNR, CDR2 FQNEAQ (reference sequence). The variable domain in full, completed from reference TRBV7-9 and TRBJ2-2, reads DTGVSQNPRHKITKRGQNVTFRCDPISEHNRLYWYRQTLGQGPEFLTYFQNEAQLEKSRLLSDRFSAERPKGSFSTLEIQRTEQGDSAMYLCASGLGTHTGELFFGEGSRLTVL.